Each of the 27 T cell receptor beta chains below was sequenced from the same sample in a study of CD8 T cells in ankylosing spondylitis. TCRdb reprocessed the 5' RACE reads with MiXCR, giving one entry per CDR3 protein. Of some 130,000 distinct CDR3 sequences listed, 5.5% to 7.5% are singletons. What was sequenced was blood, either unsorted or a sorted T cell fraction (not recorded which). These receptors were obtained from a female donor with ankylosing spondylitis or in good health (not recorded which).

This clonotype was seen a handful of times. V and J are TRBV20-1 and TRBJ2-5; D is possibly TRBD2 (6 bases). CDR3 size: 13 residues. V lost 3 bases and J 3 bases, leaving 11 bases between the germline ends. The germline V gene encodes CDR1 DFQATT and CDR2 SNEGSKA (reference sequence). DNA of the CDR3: TGCAGTGCTAGGGGAGGACGGAAAGAGACCCAGTACTTC. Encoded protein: CSARGGRKETQYF.

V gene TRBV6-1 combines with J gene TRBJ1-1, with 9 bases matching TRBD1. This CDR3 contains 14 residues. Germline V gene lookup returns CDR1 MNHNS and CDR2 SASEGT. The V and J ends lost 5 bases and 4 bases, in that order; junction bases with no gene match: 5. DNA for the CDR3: TGTGCCAGCAGTCTTGACAGGGGGAGCACTGAAGCTTTCTTT. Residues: CASSLDRGSTEAFF.

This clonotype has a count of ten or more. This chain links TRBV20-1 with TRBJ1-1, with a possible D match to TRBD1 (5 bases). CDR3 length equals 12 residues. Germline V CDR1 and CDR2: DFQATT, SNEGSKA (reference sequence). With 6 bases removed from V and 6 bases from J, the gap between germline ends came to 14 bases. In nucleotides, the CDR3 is TGCAGTGCCCTGGGGGAGGCTGCTGAAGCTTTCTTT. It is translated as CSALGEAAEAFF.

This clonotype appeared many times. CDR3 amino acids: CASSYGGANSPLHF. The CDR3 DNA follows: TGTGCCAGCAGTTACGGGGGAGCCAATTCACCCCTCCACTTT. V is TRBV6-5 and J is TRBJ1-6; tentative D call: TRBD1 (5 bases). This CDR3 region has 14 residues. The germline gives CDR1 MNHEY, CDR2 SVGAGI. Trimming removed 2 bases at V and 7 bases at J, with 9 bases between.

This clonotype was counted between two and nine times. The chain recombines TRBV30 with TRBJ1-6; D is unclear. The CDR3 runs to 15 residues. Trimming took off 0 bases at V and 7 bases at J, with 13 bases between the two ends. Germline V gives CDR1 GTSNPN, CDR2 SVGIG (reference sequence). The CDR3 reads CAWSVAGVWNSPLHF. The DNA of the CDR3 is TGTGCCTGGAGTGTGGCCGGGGTATGGAATTCACCCCTCCACTTT.

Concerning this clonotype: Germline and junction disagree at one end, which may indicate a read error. CDR3 sequence reads: CASTRGRGTKAFF. The CDR3 bases are TGTGCCAGCACCAGGGGGCGAGGAACTAAAGCCTTCTTT. The V gene is TRBV6-1, the J gene TRBJ1-1, with 8 bases identical to TRBD1. The germline V gene encodes CDR1 MNHNS and CDR2 SASEGT. CDR3 length equals 13 residues.

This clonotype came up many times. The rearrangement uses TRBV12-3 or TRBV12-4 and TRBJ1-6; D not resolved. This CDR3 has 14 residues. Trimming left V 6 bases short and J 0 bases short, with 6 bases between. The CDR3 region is CASSVSSYNSPLHF. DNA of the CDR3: TGTGCCAGCAGCGTCAGCTCCTATAATTCACCCCTCCACTTT.

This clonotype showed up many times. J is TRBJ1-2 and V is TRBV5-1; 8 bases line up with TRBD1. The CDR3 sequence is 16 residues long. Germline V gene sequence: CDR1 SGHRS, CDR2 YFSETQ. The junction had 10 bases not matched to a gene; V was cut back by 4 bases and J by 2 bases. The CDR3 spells CASSVTGTGENYGYTF. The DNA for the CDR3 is TGCGCCAGCAGCGTAACCGGGACAGGCGAAAACTATGGCTACACCTTC.

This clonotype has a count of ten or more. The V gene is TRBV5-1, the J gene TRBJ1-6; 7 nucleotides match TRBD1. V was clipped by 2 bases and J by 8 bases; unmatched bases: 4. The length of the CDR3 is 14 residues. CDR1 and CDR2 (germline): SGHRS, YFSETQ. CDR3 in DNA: TGCGCCAGCAGCTTAAGACAGGGTGATTCACCCCTCCACTTT. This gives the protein CASSLRQGDSPLHF.

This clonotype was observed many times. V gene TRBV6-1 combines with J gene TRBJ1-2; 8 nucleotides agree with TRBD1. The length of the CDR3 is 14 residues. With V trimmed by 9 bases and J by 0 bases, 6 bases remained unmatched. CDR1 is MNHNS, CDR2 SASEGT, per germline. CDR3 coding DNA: TGTGCCAGTGGACAGGGTATGGCTAACTATGGCTACACCTTC. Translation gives CASGQGMANYGYTF.

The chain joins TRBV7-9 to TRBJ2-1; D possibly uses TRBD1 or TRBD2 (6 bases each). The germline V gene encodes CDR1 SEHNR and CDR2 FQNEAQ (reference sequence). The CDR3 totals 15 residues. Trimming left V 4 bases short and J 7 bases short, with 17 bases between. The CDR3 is CASSYLWGAENEQFF. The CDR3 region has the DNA TGTGCCAGCAGCTACCTCTGGGGGGCGGAGAATGAGCAGTTCTTC.

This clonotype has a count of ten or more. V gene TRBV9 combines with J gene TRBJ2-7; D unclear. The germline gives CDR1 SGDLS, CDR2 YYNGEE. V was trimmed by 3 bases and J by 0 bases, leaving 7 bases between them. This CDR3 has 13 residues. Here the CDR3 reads CASSAPSSYEQYF. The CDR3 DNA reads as TGTGCCAGCAGCGCTCCCTCCTCCTACGAGCAGTACTTC.

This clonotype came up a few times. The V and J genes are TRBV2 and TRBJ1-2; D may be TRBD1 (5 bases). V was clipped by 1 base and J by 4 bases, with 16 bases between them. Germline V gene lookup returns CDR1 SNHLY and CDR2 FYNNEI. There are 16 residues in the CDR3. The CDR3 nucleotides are TGTGCCAGCAGTGAAGGGTGGGCTACCCAGGGCTATGGCTACACCTTC. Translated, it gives CASSEGWATQGYGYTF.

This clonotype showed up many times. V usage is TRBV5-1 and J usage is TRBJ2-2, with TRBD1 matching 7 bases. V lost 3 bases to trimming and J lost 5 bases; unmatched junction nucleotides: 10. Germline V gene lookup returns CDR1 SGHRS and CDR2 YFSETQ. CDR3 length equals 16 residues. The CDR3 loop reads CASSWIDRAGTGELFF. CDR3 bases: TGCGCCAGCAGCTGGATTGACAGGGCCGGAACCGGGGAGCTGTTTTTT.

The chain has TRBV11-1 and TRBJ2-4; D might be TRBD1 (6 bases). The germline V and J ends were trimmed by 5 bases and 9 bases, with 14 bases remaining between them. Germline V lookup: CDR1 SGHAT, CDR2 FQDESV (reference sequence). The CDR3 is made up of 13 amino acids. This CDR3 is CASSPTGLAIQYF. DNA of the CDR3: TGTGCCAGCAGCCCGACAGGTTTGGCCATTCAGTACTTC.

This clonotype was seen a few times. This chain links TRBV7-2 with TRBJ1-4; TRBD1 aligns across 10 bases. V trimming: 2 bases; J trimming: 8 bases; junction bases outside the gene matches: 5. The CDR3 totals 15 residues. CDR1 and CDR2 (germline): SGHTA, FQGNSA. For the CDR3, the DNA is TGTGCCAGCAGCTTATTGACAGGGGGCTTGGAAAAACTGTTTTTT. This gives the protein CASSLLTGGLEKLFF.

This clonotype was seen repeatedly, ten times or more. Here the CDR3 reads CSVESDRNTIYF. The CDR3 DNA reads TGCAGCGTTGAGTCAGACAGAAACACCATATATTTT. V is TRBV29-1 and J is TRBJ1-3; D is unresolved. V lost 3 bases, J lost 5 bases, and 8 bases lay in between. The CDR3 sequence is 12 residues long. In germline, CDR1 is SQVTM, CDR2 ANQGSEA.

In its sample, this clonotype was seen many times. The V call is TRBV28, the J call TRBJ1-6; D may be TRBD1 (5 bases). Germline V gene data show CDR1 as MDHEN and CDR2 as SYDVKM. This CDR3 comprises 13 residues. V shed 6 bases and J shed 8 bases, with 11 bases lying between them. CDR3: CASRGLLHSPLHF. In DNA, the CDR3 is TGTGCCAGCAGGGGGCTCCTCCATTCACCCCTCCACTTT.

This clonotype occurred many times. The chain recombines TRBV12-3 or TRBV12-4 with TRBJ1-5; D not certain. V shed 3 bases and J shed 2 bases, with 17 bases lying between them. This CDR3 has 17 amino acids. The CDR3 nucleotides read TGTGCCAGCAGTTTCCAGGCGTTGGGCGTTGGCAATCAGCCCCAGCATTTT. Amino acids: CASSFQALGVGNQPQHF.

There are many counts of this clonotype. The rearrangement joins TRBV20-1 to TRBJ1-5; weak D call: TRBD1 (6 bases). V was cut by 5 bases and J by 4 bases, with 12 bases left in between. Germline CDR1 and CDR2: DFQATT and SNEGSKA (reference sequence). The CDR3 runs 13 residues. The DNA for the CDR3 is TGCAGTGCTGGGGGGGGCGAAAATCAGCCCCAGCATTTT. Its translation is CSAGGGENQPQHF.

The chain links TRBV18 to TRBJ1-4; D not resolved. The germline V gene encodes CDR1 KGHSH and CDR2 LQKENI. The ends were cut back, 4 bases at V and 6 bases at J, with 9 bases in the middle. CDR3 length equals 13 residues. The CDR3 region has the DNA TGTGCCAGCTCACATGGACGGGATGAAAAACTGTTTTTT. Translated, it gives CASSHGRDEKLFF.

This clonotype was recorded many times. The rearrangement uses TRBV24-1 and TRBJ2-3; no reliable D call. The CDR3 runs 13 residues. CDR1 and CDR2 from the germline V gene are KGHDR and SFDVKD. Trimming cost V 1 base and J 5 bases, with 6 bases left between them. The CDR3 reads CATSDLNRDTQYF. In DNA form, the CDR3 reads TGTGCCACCAGTGATTTAAACAGAGATACGCAGTATTTT.

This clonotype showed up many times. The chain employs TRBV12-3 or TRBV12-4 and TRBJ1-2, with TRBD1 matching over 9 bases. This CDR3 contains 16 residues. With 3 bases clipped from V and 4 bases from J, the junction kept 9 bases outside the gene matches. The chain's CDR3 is CASSFEGTGSSYGYTF. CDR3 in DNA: TGTGCCAGCAGTTTTGAGGGGACAGGGAGTAGCTATGGCTACACCTTC.

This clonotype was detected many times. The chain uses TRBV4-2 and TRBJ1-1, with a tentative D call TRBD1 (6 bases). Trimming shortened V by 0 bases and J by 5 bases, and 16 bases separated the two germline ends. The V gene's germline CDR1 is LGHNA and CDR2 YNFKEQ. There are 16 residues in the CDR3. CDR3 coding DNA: TGTGCCAGCAGCCAAGACGTACAGGGTGGTTGGACTGAAGCTTTCTTT. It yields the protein CASSQDVQGGWTEAFF.

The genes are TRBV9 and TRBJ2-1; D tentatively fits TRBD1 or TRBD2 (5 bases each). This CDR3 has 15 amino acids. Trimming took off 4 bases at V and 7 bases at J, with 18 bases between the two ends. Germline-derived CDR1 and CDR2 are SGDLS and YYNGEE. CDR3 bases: TGTGCCAGCAGCTCTAGCAGGGCCACAGAGAATGAGCAGTTCTTC. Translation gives CASSSSRATENEQFF.

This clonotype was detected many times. The CDR3: CASSPGTEAFF. CDR3 bases: TGTGCCAGCTCCCCGGGAACTGAAGCTTTCTTT. V and J are TRBV6-6 and TRBJ1-1, with unresolved D. Trimming took 8 bases from V and 5 from J, leaving 9 bases between them. Germline CDR1 MNHNY, CDR2 SVGAGI (reference sequence). The CDR3 extends over 11 amino acids.

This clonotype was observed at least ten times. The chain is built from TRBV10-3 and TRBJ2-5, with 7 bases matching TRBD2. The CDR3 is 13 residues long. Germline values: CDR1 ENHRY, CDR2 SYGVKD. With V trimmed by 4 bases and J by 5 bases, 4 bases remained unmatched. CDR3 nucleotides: TGTGCCATCAGTGCCCAGGGAGGGGAGACCCAGTACTTC. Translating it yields CAISAQGGETQYF.